The sequence of this T cell receptor (beta chain) was determined in a study of CD8 T cells in Susac syndrome. CDR1 and CDR2 (germline): LNHNV, YYDKDF (reference sequence). V was cut by 5 bases and J by 4 bases, with 20 bases left in between. The length of the CDR3 is 16 residues. RNA was extracted with the RNeasy kit, and a quantity of roughly 0.5 to 1 ug was reverse transcribed using random hexamers. MiXCR, applied by TCRdb to the immunoSEQ multiplex PCR reads, yields one record per CDR3 protein. This sample has some 150,000 distinct CDR3 sequences, with approximately 96% found just once. The sequenced target, TCR beta, came from blood CD8+ and CD4+ T cells. FACS was used to enrich TEMRA cells, whereas the CD8+ and CD4+ T cells were obtained by negative isolation.

The chain links TRBV15 to TRBJ2-5; D is possibly TRBD1 (5 bases). Sample: CD8+ T cells from PBMCs. The sequence came from a human donor with multiple sclerosis. The CDR3 DNA is TGTGCCACCAGCTCCTTTGGGGCACTCGCCCCAGAGACCCAGTACTTC. Its translation: CATSSFGALAPETQYF.